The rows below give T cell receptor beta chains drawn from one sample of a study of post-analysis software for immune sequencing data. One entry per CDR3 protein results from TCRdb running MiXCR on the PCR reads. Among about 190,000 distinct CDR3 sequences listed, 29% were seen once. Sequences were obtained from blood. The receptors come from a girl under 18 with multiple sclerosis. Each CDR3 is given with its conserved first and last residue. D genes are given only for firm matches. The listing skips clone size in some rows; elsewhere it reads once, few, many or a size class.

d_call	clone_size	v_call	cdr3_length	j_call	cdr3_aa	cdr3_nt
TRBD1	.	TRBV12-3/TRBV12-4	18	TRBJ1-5	CASSLGLPQGRGNQPQHF	TGTGCCAGCAGTTTAGGGCTCCCACAGGGGCGAGGCAATCAGCCCCAGCATTTT
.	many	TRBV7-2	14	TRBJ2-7	CASSLSRSVNEQYF	TGTGCCAGCAGCTTAAGTAGATCGGTTAACGAGCAGTACTTC
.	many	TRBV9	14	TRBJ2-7	CASSVGRDSYEQYF	TGTGCCAGCAGCGTGGGACGTGACAGCTACGAGCAGTACTTC
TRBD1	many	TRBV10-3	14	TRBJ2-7	CAIGRQGTFGEQYF	TGTGCCATAGGACGACAGGGTACTTTTGGCGAGCAGTACTTC
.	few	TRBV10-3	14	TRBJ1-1	CAISESVRNTEAFF	TGTGCCATCAGTGAGTCAGTGCGTAATACTGAAGCTTTCTTT
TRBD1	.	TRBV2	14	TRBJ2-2	CVTSDRVNTGELFF	TGTGTCACCTCCGACAGGGTGAACACCGGGGAGCTGTTTTTT
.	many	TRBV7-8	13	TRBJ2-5	CASSLVREETQYF	TGTGCCAGCAGCTTGGTCCGGGAAGAGACCCAGTACTTC
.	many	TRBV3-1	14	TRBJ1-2	CASSRLGNTYGYTF	TGTGCCAGCAGTCGGCTTGGGAACACCTATGGCTACACCTTC
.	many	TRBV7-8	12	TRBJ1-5	CASSFRNQPQHF	TGTGCCAGCAGCTTCCGCAATCAGCCCCAGCATTTT
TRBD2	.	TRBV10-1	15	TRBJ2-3	CASSEILAGESTQYF	TGCGCCAGCAGTGAGATTTTAGCGGGAGAGAGTACGCAGTATTTT
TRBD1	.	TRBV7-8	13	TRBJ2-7	CASSPDRAYEQYF	TGTGCCAGCAGCCCGGACAGGGCGTACGAGCAGTACTTC
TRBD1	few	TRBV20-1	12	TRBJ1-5	CSADRSNQPQHF	TGCAGTGCGGACAGGTCCAATCAGCCCCAGCATTTT
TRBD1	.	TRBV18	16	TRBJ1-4	CASSSDRVGANEKLFF	TGTGCCAGCTCATCTGACAGGGTGGGAGCTAATGAAAAACTGTTTTTT
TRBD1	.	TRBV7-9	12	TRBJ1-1	CASSLDRGEAFF	TGTGCCAGCAGCTTAGACAGGGGGGAAGCTTTCTTT
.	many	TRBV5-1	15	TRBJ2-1	CASSLDSSDYNEQFF	TGCGCCAGCAGCTTGGACAGTTCCGACTACAATGAGCAGTTCTTC
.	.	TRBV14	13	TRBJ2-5	CASRGRREETQYF	TGTGCCAGCAGGGGGCGGCGGGAAGAGACCCAGTACTTC
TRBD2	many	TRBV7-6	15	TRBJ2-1	CASSSTSGGRNEQFF	TGTGCCAGCAGCTCTACTAGCGGGGGTAGAAATGAGCAGTTCTTC
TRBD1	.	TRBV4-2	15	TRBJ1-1	CASSQAGQGGTEAFF	TGTGCCAGCAGCCAGGCTGGACAGGGGGGCACTGAAGCTTTCTTT
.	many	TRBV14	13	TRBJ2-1	CASSQGWDNEQFF	TGTGCCAGCAGCCAAGGATGGGACAATGAGCAGTTCTTC
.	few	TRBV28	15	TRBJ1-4	CASSLFTGQNEKLFF	TGTGCCAGCAGTTTATTCACCGGACAGAATGAAAAACTGTTTTTT
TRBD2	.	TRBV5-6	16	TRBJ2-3	CASSLVPGGHSDTQYF	TGTGCCAGCAGCTTGGTTCCGGGAGGGCATTCAGATACGCAGTATTTT
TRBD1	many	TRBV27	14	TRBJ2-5	CASSLGRGQETQYF	TGTGCCAGCAGTTTAGGCAGGGGGCAGGAGACCCAGTACTTC
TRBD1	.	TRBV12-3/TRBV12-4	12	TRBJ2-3	CASSPDRGFQYF	TGTGCCAGCAGCCCGGACAGGGGTTTCCAGTATTTT
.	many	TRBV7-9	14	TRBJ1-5	CASTLGDGGQPQHF	TGTGCCAGCACCCTGGGGGACGGTGGTCAGCCCCAGCATTTT
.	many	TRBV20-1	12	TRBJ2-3	CGESKGPDTQYF	TGCGGAGAGTCGAAGGGGCCAGATACGCAGTATTTT
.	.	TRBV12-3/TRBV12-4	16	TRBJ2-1	CASSLRAGNSYNEQFF	TGTGCCAGCAGTTTACGGGCGGGGAACTCCTACAATGAGCAGTTCTTC
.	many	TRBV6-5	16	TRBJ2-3	CASSYSRTALTDTQYF	TGTGCCAGCAGTTACTCCCGGACAGCCCTCACAGATACGCAGTATTTT
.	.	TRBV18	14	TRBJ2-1	CASSPQGSRNERFF	TGTGCCAGCTCACCTCAGGGTTCCCGCAATGAGCGGTTCTTC
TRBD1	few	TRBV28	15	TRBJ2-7	CASSRTKTGIDEQYF	TGTGCCAGCAGCCGCACGAAGACAGGGATCGACGAGCAGTACTTC
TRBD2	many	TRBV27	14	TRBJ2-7	CASSLAGGGDEQYF	TGTGCCAGCAGTTTAGCGGGAGGAGGGGACGAGCAGTACTTC
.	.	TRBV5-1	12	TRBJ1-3	CASSRDGNTIYF	TGCGCCAGCAGCCGTGATGGAAACACCATATATTTT
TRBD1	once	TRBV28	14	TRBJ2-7	CASSLTGESYEQYF	TGTGCCAGCAGTTTAACAGGGGAATCCTACGAGCAGTACTTC
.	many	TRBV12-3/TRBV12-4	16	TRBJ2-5	CASSPGQFRVQETQYF	TGTGCCAGCAGTCCCGGACAGTTTCGTGTCCAGGAGACCCAGTACTTC
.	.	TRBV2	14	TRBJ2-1	CASSEDWKYNERFF	TGTGCCAGCAGTGAAGACTGGAAGTACAATGAGCGGTTCTTC
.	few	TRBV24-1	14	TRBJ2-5	CATSDGGPGETQYF	TGTGCCACCAGTGACGGAGGCCCCGGGGAGACCCAGTACTTC
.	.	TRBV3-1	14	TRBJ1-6	CASSLQGIGSPLHF	TGTGCCAGCAGCCTCCAGGGAATTGGGTCACCCCTCCACTTT